Shown below are 32 T cell receptor beta chains from a single sample sequenced in a study of regulatory T cells in long-lasting Graves disease. Construction of TCR beta libraries relied on iRepertoire HTBI primers and on Arm-PCR targeting CDR3 regions. TCRdb reprocessed the multiplex PCR reads via MiXCR and lists one record per CDR3 protein. This sample has around 450,000 distinct CDR3 sequences, with around 15% found just once. Specified time point: newly diagnosed GD, antithyroid drugs for less than 3 months. PBMC-derived RNA was used for the TCR library. The same data also contributed to another study, on T cells in Graves' hyperthyroidism and ophthalmopathy.

The starting material was peripheral blood mononuclear cells (PBMCs), obtained at new diagnosis, from a patient treated with antithyroid drugs. The receptors were sampled from a man aged 35 to 55 with Graves disease.

This clonotype was seen repeatedly, ten times or more. The chain employs TRBV28 and TRBJ2-1, with 8 bases aligning to TRBD2. V gave up 5 bases and J gave up 4 bases; unmatched junction bases: 10. Germline CDR1 reads MDHEN; CDR2 reads SYDVKM. This CDR3 region has 16 residues. The CDR3 DNA sequence: TGTGCCAGCAGTCAGTCCTTAGCGGGATGGTACAATGAGCAGTTCTTC. Amino acid sequence: CASSQSLAGWYNEQFF.

This clonotype was detected a few times. This chain connects TRBV6-1 to TRBJ2-3, with 7 bases identical to TRBD2. Looked up from germline, CDR1 is MNHNS and CDR2 is SASEGT. CDR3 size: 14 residues. After removal of 6 bases from V and 7 bases from J, the junction contained 10 bases not matched to a gene. The chain's CDR3 is CASSQSTSLNTQYF. The DNA for the CDR3 is TGTGCCAGCAGCCAGTCGACTAGCTTGAATACGCAGTATTTT.

This clonotype was seen ten or more times. This sequence joins TRBV29-1 and TRBJ2-2; either TRBD1 or TRBD2 may fit D (5 bases each). The germline V gene encodes CDR1 SQVTM and CDR2 ANQGSEA. CDR3 length: 16 residues. Between the trimmed V and J ends, which lost 1 base and 2 bases, there was a span of 14 bases. DNA for the CDR3: TGCAGCGTTGAAGGGGGGACGGCCGCCAACACCGGGGAGCTGTTTTTT. Its protein product is CSVEGGTAANTGELFF.

This clonotype was picked up a small number of times. V usage is TRBV19 and J usage is TRBJ1-2; weak D call: TRBD1 (5 bases). Germline loops: CDR1 LNHDA, CDR2 SQIVND (reference sequence). The CDR3 totals 13 residues. Trimming took 1 base from V and 4 from J, leaving 7 bases between them. The CDR3 bases are TGTGCCAGTAGTATAGCAACAGGCTATGGCTACACCTTC. Translated: CASSIATGYGYTF. The variable domain in full, with the rest retrieved from reference TRBV19 and TRBJ1-2, is DGGITQSPKYLFRKEGQNVTLSCEQNLNHDAMYWYRQDPGQGLRLIYYSQIVNDFQKGDIAEGYSVSREKKESFPLTVTSAQKNPTAFYLCASSIATGYGYTFGSGTRLTVV.

This clonotype was found many times. This chain links TRBV5-1 with TRBJ1-1; 8 positions match TRBD1. Looked up from germline, CDR1 is SGHRS and CDR2 is YFSETQ. CDR3 length: 13 residues. The V segment lost 2 bases and the J segment 6 bases; nucleotides outside the gene matches: 3. The CDR3 region is CASSFDRGAEAFF. The CDR3 coding sequence is TGCGCCAGCAGCTTCGACAGGGGAGCTGAAGCTTTCTTT.

This clonotype was seen ten or more times. The chain uses TRBV2 and TRBJ2-3; perhaps TRBD2 as D (5 bases). Germline V CDR1 and CDR2: SNHLY, FYNNEI. Trimming took 3 bases from V and 7 from J, leaving 11 bases between them. The CDR3 spans 13 residues. The CDR3: CASSDFPGNTQYF. The CDR3 DNA sequence: TGTGCCAGCAGTGATTTCCCCGGGAATACGCAGTATTTT. Using reference TRBV2 and TRBJ2-3 for the parts outside the CDR3, the full variable domain is EPEVTQTPSHQVTQMGQEVILRCVPISNHLYFYWYRQILGQKVEFLVSFYNNEISEKSEIFDDQFSVERPDGSNFTLKIRSTKLEDSAMYFCASSDFPGNTQYFGPGTRLTVL.

This clonotype was found many times. The chain links TRBV24-1 to TRBJ2-7; 10 nucleotides agree with TRBD1. Looked up from germline, CDR1 is KGHDR and CDR2 is SFDVKD. The J segment lost 2 bases and the V segment lost 5 bases, leaving 8 bases of the junction unmatched. This CDR3 contains 16 residues. CDR3 residues: CATSVNPGQGPYEQYF. The CDR3 DNA follows: TGTGCCACCAGTGTCAATCCGGGACAGGGGCCCTACGAGCAGTACTTC.

Many counts were recorded for this clonotype. The V and J genes are TRBV30 and TRBJ1-3; D not certain. Trimming shortened V by 3 bases and J by 0 bases, and 12 bases separated the two germline ends. Germline V gene lookup returns CDR1 GTSNPN and CDR2 SVGIG (reference sequence). This CDR3 is 15 amino acids long. CDR3 nucleotides: TGTGCCTGGAGCGCAGGACGCCGCTCTGGAAACACCATATATTTT. Its translation: CAWSAGRRSGNTIYF.

This clonotype showed up many times. This chain connects TRBV12-3 or TRBV12-4 to TRBJ2-3, with 8 bases fitting TRBD2. The V segment lost 8 bases and the J segment 0 bases; nucleotides outside the gene matches: 10. This CDR3 is built from 16 residues. The CDR3 protein is CASLGASGLSTDTQYF. In nucleotides, the CDR3 is TGTGCCAGCCTCGGGGCTAGCGGGTTGAGCACAGATACGCAGTATTTT.

This clonotype was seen repeatedly, ten times or more. The chain employs TRBV20-1 and TRBJ2-5; D is possibly TRBD2 (6 bases). The CDR3 is 16 residues long. Trimming left V 4 bases short and J 0 bases short, with 18 bases between. CDR1 and CDR2 from the germline V gene are DFQATT and SNEGSKA (reference sequence). The CDR3 sequence: CSATPILAPHQETQYF. CDR3 sequence (DNA): TGCAGTGCTACCCCTATACTAGCCCCCCACCAAGAGACCCAGTACTTC.

This clonotype turned up a few times. This sequence joins TRBV9 and TRBJ2-3, with D unclear. The germline CDR1 and CDR2 sequences are SGDLS and YYNGEE. Trimming took 2 bases from V and 6 from J, leaving 16 bases between them. The CDR3 runs to 15 residues. CDR3 residues: CASSVSPSHADTQYF. CDR3 sequence (DNA): TGTGCCAGCAGCGTGAGCCCCTCCCACGCGGATACGCAGTATTTT.

This clonotype was seen many times. The V and J genes are TRBV30 and TRBJ2-7; D is unclear. The CDR3 consists of 13 residues. The V end lost 4 bases, the J end lost 0 bases, and 10 bases lay between the germline ends. Per the germline V gene, CDR1 is GTSNPN and CDR2 is SVGIG (reference sequence). This CDR3 is CAWMQGSSYEQYF. In DNA, the CDR3 is TGTGCCTGGATGCAAGGCAGCTCCTACGAGCAGTACTTC. Complete variable domain (other parts from reference TRBV30 and TRBJ2-7): SQTIHQWPATLVQPVGSPLSLECTVEGTSNPNLYWYRQAAGRGLQLLFYSVGIGQISSEVPQNLSASRPQDRQFILSSKKLLLSDSGFYLCAWMQGSSYEQYFGPGTRLTVT.

This clonotype was seen repeatedly, ten times or more. The genes are TRBV6-2 or TRBV6-3 and TRBJ2-3; possibly TRBD1 or TRBD2 for D (5 bases each). Deletions cut 2 bases from V and 1 base from J, with 10 bases between. The CDR3 has 15 residues. From germline, CDR1 is MNHEY and CDR2 SVGEGT. CDR3 DNA sequence: TGTGCCAGCAGTTACCGGCAGGGAGGCACAGATACGCAGTATTTT. It specifies CASSYRQGGTDTQYF.

This chain links TRBV20-1 with TRBJ1-5; possible D gene TRBD1, 6 bases. CDR3 length: 14 residues. Trimming stripped 5 bases from V and 4 bases from J, with 15 bases between. Germline V gene data show CDR1 as DFQATT and CDR2 as SNEGSKA (reference sequence). CDR3 in amino acids: CSAQRGRGNQPQHF. In DNA, the CDR3 is TGCAGTGCTCAGAGGGGCAGGGGTAATCAGCCCCAGCATTTT.

This rearrangement joins TRBV10-3 to TRBJ2-1; TRBD1 aligns across 10 bases. Germline V lookup: CDR1 ENHRY, CDR2 SYGVKD. The CDR3 is made up of 14 amino acids. The V gene end was trimmed by 10 bases and the J gene end by 8 bases; junction bases not matched to a gene: 11. The CDR3, as DNA: TGTGCCACCCGCGTCGGACAGGGGGACTATGAGCAGTTCTTC. This sequence encodes CATRVGQGDYEQFF.

This clonotype has a count of ten or more. The rearrangement links TRBV6-5 to TRBJ2-1; TRBD1 matches 7 bases. The CDR3 loop spans 15 amino acids. CDR1 MNHEY and CDR2 SVGAGI come from the germline V gene. The V segment lost 4 bases and the J segment 6 bases; nucleotides outside the gene matches: 9. CDR3 in DNA: TGTGCCAGCAGTTTTACAGGGGCGGTAAGCAATGAGCAGTTCTTC. It is translated as CASSFTGAVSNEQFF.

In this sample, this clonotype turned up many times. The V gene is TRBV5-5, the J gene TRBJ1-5; D not certain. This CDR3 contains 15 residues. Germline lookup yields CDR1 SGHKS and CDR2 YYEKEE (reference sequence). V was trimmed by 0 bases and J by 3 bases, leaving 10 bases between them. CDR3 protein: CASSLGTPHNQPQHF. CDR3 DNA sequence: TGTGCCAGCAGCTTGGGTACACCCCACAATCAGCCCCAGCATTTT.

This clonotype came up a few times. A read error may be the cause here, since a much bigger clone is one base away. The rearrangement joins TRBV12-3 or TRBV12-4 to TRBJ2-3; 7 bases agree with TRBD1. The CDR3 spans 13 residues. Here the CDR3 DNA reads TGTGTCAGCAGTTGGGGGACAGCGGATACGCAGTATTTT. This gives the protein CVSSWGTADTQYF.

The chain carries TRBV2 and TRBJ1-5, with D hard to call. This CDR3 is 11 amino acids long. Trimming cost V 6 bases and J 4 bases, with 4 bases left between them. Looked up from germline, CDR1 is SNHLY and CDR2 is FYNNEI. CDR3 nucleotide sequence: TGTGCCAGCAGAAGAAATCAGCCCCAGCATTTT. Protein product: CASRRNQPQHF.

This clonotype was recorded many times. The chain links TRBV29-1 to TRBJ2-5; 10 positions match TRBD1. This CDR3 contains 14 residues. Unmatched junction bases numbered 6, after V lost 4 bases and J lost 4 bases. Germline CDR1 and CDR2: SQVTM and ANQGSEA. CDR3 amino acids: CSVGQGALVETQYF. Here the CDR3 DNA reads TGCAGCGTTGGACAGGGGGCGTTAGTAGAGACCCAGTACTTC.

The V call is TRBV12-3 or TRBV12-4, the J call TRBJ2-7, with D tentatively TRBD2 (5 bases). The ends were cut back, 5 bases at V and 3 bases at J, with 20 bases in the middle. The CDR3 covers 16 residues. CDR3 sequence reads: CASSPASRKKIYEQYF. In nucleotides, the CDR3 is TGTGCCAGCAGTCCAGCTAGCAGAAAGAAGATCTACGAGCAGTACTTC.

This clonotype was observed many times. This sequence joins TRBV11-3 and TRBJ2-1; D uncertain. Germline values: CDR1 SGHNT, CDR2 YENEEA. The germline V and J ends were trimmed by 0 bases and 9 bases, with 3 bases remaining between them. This CDR3 is built from 11 residues. The CDR3 DNA sequence: TGTGCCAGCAGCTTAGACCGTGAGCAGTTCTTC. Amino acids: CASSLDREQFF.

The chain has TRBV20-1 and TRBJ2-1; D is unclear. This CDR3 spans 14 amino acids. Germline V lookup: CDR1 DFQATT, CDR2 SNEGSKA (reference sequence). V was pared by 1 base and J by 0 bases, with 7 bases between. CDR3 bases: TGCAGTGCTAGAGCTGAGAGCTCCTACAATGAGCAGTTCTTC. Encoded protein: CSARAESSYNEQFF.

There are many counts of this clonotype. This sequence joins TRBV2 and TRBJ2-3; 7 positions match TRBD2. This CDR3 region has 14 residues. Germline V gene data show CDR1 as SNHLY and CDR2 as FYNNEI. V trimming: 6 bases; J trimming: 5 bases; junction bases outside the gene matches: 8. CDR3 sequence (DNA): TGTGCCAGCAGGGCGCGGACGGGGGGAGATACGCAGTATTTT. It encodes CASRARTGGDTQYF.

This chain joins TRBV5-1 and TRBJ2-7, with 13 positions matching TRBD2. Looked up from germline, CDR1 is SGHRS and CDR2 is YFSETQ. The V gene end was trimmed by 2 bases and the J gene end by 0 bases; junction bases not matched to a gene: 2. The CDR3 spans 16 residues. The CDR3 loop is CASSFGTSGTSYEQYF. The CDR3 region has the DNA TGCGCCAGCAGCTTTGGGACTAGCGGGACCTCCTACGAGCAGTACTTC.

V usage is TRBV2 and J usage is TRBJ2-7; no clear D. Trimming stripped 2 bases from V and 2 bases from J, with 10 bases between. CDR1 SNHLY and CDR2 FYNNEI come from the germline V gene. The CDR3 length is 14 residues. DNA of the CDR3: TGTGCCAGCAGTGAATTCCCCAGACCCTACGAGCAGTACTTC. It codes for CASSEFPRPYEQYF. The entire variable domain, with the rest obtained from reference TRBV2 and TRBJ2-7, is as follows: EPEVTQTPSHQVTQMGQEVILRCVPISNHLYFYWYRQILGQKVEFLVSFYNNEISEKSEIFDDQFSVERPDGSNFTLKIRSTKLEDSAMYFCASSEFPRPYEQYFGPGTRLTVT.

This clonotype has only a few counts. J is TRBJ2-4 and V is TRBV20-1; a possible D gene is TRBD2 (6 bases). There are 18 residues in the CDR3. Trimming cost V 6 bases and J 6 bases, with 30 bases left between them. Germline-derived CDR1 and CDR2 are DFQATT and SNEGSKA (reference sequence). The CDR3 loop is CSAPWIGTVGFPVNIQYF. CDR3 nucleotide sequence: TGCAGTGCCCCGTGGATAGGGACTGTGGGATTTCCCGTAAACATTCAGTACTTC.

This clonotype was observed many times. V usage is TRBV27 and J usage is TRBJ2-1; 8 nucleotides align to TRBD2. Trimming took 9 bases from V and 0 from J; bases not matched to a gene: 4. This CDR3 is 14 amino acids long. CDR1 is MNHEY and CDR2 is SMNVEV in the germline V gene (reference sequence). CDR3 DNA: TGTGCCAGTAAGCGGGGGAGCTCCTACAATGAGCAGTTCTTC. Translation: CASKRGSSYNEQFF.

This clonotype has only a few counts. The genes are TRBV7-8 and TRBJ1-6, with a possible D match to TRBD1 (5 bases). The CDR3 runs to 14 residues. Germline V lookup: CDR1 SGHVS, CDR2 FQNEAQ. Trimming removed 4 bases from V and 7 bases from J, with 11 bases in between. CDR3 nucleotides: TGTGCCAGCAGCTCCAGAGGGGAGAATTCACCCCTCCACTTT. The encoded protein is CASSSRGENSPLHF. Using reference TRBV7-8 and TRBJ1-6 for the parts outside the CDR3, the full variable domain is GAGVSQSPRYKVAKRGQDVALRCDPISGHVSLFWYQQALGQGPEFLTYFQNEAQLDKSGLPSDRFFAERPEGSVSTLKIQRTQQEDSAVYLCASSSRGENSPLHFGNGTRLTVT.

J is TRBJ2-7 and V is TRBV10-3; TRBD2 matches at 9 bases. CDR3 size: 18 residues. CDR1 and CDR2 from the germline V gene are ENHRY and SYGVKD. Trimming removed 11 bases from V and 0 bases from J; junction bases left unmatched: 20. This chain's CDR3 is CAVSAGQREDRYSYEQYF. The CDR3, as DNA: TGTGCCGTCTCCGCGGGGCAGCGGGAGGATCGTTACTCCTACGAGCAGTACTTC.

This clonotype has at least ten counts. The rearrangement joins TRBV28 to TRBJ2-1; TRBD2 matches at 7 bases. From germline, CDR1 is MDHEN and CDR2 SYDVKM. Unmatched junction bases numbered 1, after V lost 1 base and J lost 4 bases. The CDR3 runs to 14 residues. The DNA for the CDR3 is TGTGCCAGCAGTTTATTACTAGCGTACAATGAGCAGTTCTTC. It codes for CASSLLLAYNEQFF.

The sample holds many counts of this clonotype. The gene calls are TRBV2 and TRBJ2-7; 8 bases agree with TRBD1. The CDR3 covers 14 residues. CDR1 SNHLY and CDR2 FYNNEI come from the germline V gene. V shed 3 bases, J shed 5 bases, and the junction held 6 bases outside the gene matches. The CDR3 spells CASSDNPDRDEQYF. The DNA for the CDR3 is TGTGCCAGCAGTGATAACCCGGACAGGGACGAGCAGTACTTC.